The 20 T cell receptor beta chains below were found in one sample sequenced in a study of control samples from healthy donors and cancer patients. TCRdb's copy holds only in-frame clones and misses some; the assay was immunoSEQ multiplex PCR. The table lists about 90,000 clones, 90% of them singletons. Sequencing used blood. The receptors stem from a young woman in good health.

With respect to this clone: Other DNA sequences from this sample encode an identical CDR3 as well. The chain combines TRBV7-9 with TRBJ2-7, with a weak D call TRBD1 (5 bases). Trimming stripped 1 base from V and 1 base from J, with 8 bases between. The CDR3 consists of 14 residues. Germline CDR1 is SEHNR and CDR2 is FQNEAQ (reference sequence). Here the CDR3 DNA reads TGTGCCAGCAGCTTAGTTCAGGGATCCTACGAGCAGTACTTC. Encoded protein: CASSLVQGSYEQYF.

The V and J genes are TRBV4-1 and TRBJ2-7, with TRBD2 matching over 7 bases. Germline trimming cut 8 bases from V and 6 bases from J; bases unmatched to any gene: 13. From germline, CDR1 is MGHRA and CDR2 YSYEKL. The CDR3 extends over 14 amino acids. The CDR3 bases are TGCGCCAGCGGCGAAACGGGGGGACGGGGCGAGCAGTACTTC. It codes for CASGETGGRGEQYF.

This rearrangement joins TRBV9 to TRBJ1-2; TRBD1 is a possible D gene (5 bases). With 5 bases removed from V and 1 base from J, the gap between germline ends came to 15 bases. The CDR3 has 15 amino acids. Germline CDR1 is SGDLS and CDR2 is YYNGEE. CDR3 sequence reads: CASRARETINYGYTF. CDR3 DNA: TGTGCCAGCAGAGCCAGGGAGACCATTAACTATGGCTACACCTTC.

The chain recombines TRBV27 with TRBJ1-1, with D perhaps matching TRBD1 (6 bases). CDR1 MNHEY and CDR2 SMNVEV come from the germline V gene (reference sequence). With 7 bases removed from V and 5 bases from J, the gap between germline ends came to 11 bases. The CDR3 extends over 12 amino acids. The DNA for the CDR3 is TGTGCCAGCAAGTCAGGGGATACTGAAGCTTTCTTT. This gives the protein CASKSGDTEAFF.

This chain links TRBV11-2 with TRBJ2-7, with TRBD1 as a possible D gene (6 bases). The CDR3 loop spans 16 amino acids. Per the germline V gene, CDR1 is SGHAT and CDR2 is FQNNGV. V was trimmed by 4 bases and J by 5 bases, leaving 21 bases between them. The CDR3 loop reads CASSSFSGTSKNEQYF. CDR3 DNA sequence: TGTGCCAGCAGCTCCTTTTCCGGGACAAGTAAGAACGAGCAGTACTTC.

The gene calls are TRBV27 and TRBJ2-7, with 7 bases lining up with TRBD1. CDR3 length: 12 residues. V shed 8 bases and J 3 bases; nucleotides not matched to a gene: 4. From germline, CDR1 is MNHEY and CDR2 SMNVEV (reference sequence). The CDR3 loop reads CASWGQHYEQYF. The CDR3 region has the DNA TGTGCCAGCTGGGGACAGCACTACGAGCAGTACTTC.

This sequence joins TRBV7-3 and TRBJ2-2, with 9 bases that match TRBD1. The V gene's germline CDR1 is SGHTA and CDR2 FQGTGA. After removal of 3 bases from V and 6 bases from J, the junction contained 8 bases not matched to a gene. The CDR3 covers 16 residues. The CDR3 coding sequence is TGTGCCAGCAGCTTCCCCGGGACAGGGAATCCCGGGGAGCTGTTTTTT. Amino acids: CASSFPGTGNPGELFF.

The chain employs TRBV24-1 and TRBJ1-5; possibly TRBD1 for D (6 bases). From germline, CDR1 is KGHDR and CDR2 SFDVKD. CDR3 length: 12 amino acids. With 7 bases removed from V and 5 bases from J, the gap between germline ends came to 8 bases. Written as DNA, the CDR3 is TGTGCCACCAGGGACAGCCATCAGCCCCAGCATTTT. Translated, it gives CATRDSHQPQHF.

J is TRBJ1-3 and V is TRBV5-1, with D possibly being TRBD1 (5 bases). This CDR3 has 16 amino acids. With 1 base removed from V and 1 base from J, the gap between germline ends came to 12 bases. CDR1 is SGHRS, CDR2 YFSETQ, per germline. CDR3: CASSLYPQGSGNTIYF. In DNA, the CDR3 is TGCGCCAGCAGCTTGTACCCGCAGGGATCTGGAAACACCATATATTTT.

This sequence joins TRBV5-1 and TRBJ2-3, with D unclear. Trimming removed 0 bases from V and 4 bases from J, with 9 bases in between. This CDR3 region has 14 residues. Germline loops: CDR1 SGHRS, CDR2 YFSETQ. Here the CDR3 reads CASSLGRQADTQYF. For the CDR3, the DNA is TGCGCCAGCAGCTTGGGTAGGCAGGCAGATACGCAGTATTTT.

The chain couples TRBV19 to TRBJ1-4, with 9 bases identical to TRBD1. This CDR3 comprises 13 residues. J was trimmed by 7 bases and V by 4 bases; bases with no gene match: 1. The germline gives CDR1 LNHDA, CDR2 SQIVND (reference sequence). The CDR3 DNA reads as TGTGCCAGTAGTAGGGGACAGGGTGAAAAACTGTTTTTT. Translated: CASSRGQGEKLFF. Full variable domain (remainder filled in from reference TRBV19 and TRBJ1-4): DGGITQSPKYLFRKEGQNVTLSCEQNLNHDAMYWYRQDPGQGLRLIYYSQIVNDFQKGDIAEGYSVSREKKESFPLTVTSAQKNPTAFYLCASSRGQGEKLFFGSGTQLSVL.

The chain couples TRBV11-2 to TRBJ1-5; tentative D call: TRBD1 (6 bases). V was pared by 4 bases and J by 6 bases, with 10 bases between. This CDR3 comprises 13 residues. The germline V gene encodes CDR1 SGHAT and CDR2 FQNNGV. In nucleotides, the CDR3 is TGTGCCAGCAGCTCGGTACAGGGTCAGCCCCAGCATTTT. Protein sequence: CASSSVQGQPQHF.

The chain links TRBV27 to TRBJ1-1; D may be TRBD1 (5 bases). The germline V gene encodes CDR1 MNHEY and CDR2 SMNVEV (reference sequence). CDR3 size: 14 residues. V was clipped by 3 bases and J by 4 bases, with 12 bases between them. CDR3: CASSLQGSTTEAFF. CDR3 bases: TGTGCCAGCAGTTTGCAGGGTTCGACCACTGAAGCTTTCTTT.

This clone was counted once. This sequence joins TRBV7-2 and TRBJ2-2; 10 bases are a match to TRBD1. Per germline, CDR1 SGHTA and CDR2 FQGNSA. J was trimmed by 5 bases and V by 5 bases; bases with no gene match: 14. This CDR3 is built from 18 residues. CDR3 coding DNA: TGTGCCAGCAGCCCGGGACAGGGGAATCCCAGGGGGACCGGGGAGCTGTTTTTT. Translation gives CASSPGQGNPRGTGELFF.

The gene calls are TRBV12-3 or TRBV12-4 and TRBJ2-7, with D possibly matching TRBD2 (6 bases). The CDR3 covers 13 residues. Trimming stripped 3 bases from V and 7 bases from J, with 13 bases between. The CDR3 DNA is TGTGCCAGCAGTTTGTGGGGGGAGGTAGAGCAGTACTTC. Translation gives CASSLWGEVEQYF.

In its sample, this clone was seen once. This chain uses TRBV6-5 with TRBJ2-3; TRBD2 might be the D (5 bases). Germline assignment: CDR1 MNHEY and CDR2 SVGAGI. With 6 bases removed from V and 2 bases from J, the gap between germline ends came to 15 bases. The CDR3 has 15 amino acids. Here the CDR3 reads CASSWDQEDTDTQYF. Here the CDR3 DNA reads TGTGCCAGCAGCTGGGATCAGGAGGACACAGATACGCAGTATTTT.

This chain uses TRBV10-1 with TRBJ1-1; no firm D call. The germline V and J ends were trimmed by 4 bases and 1 base, with 1 base remaining between them. CDR3 length equals 11 residues. Germline V gene sequence: CDR1 WNHNN, CDR2 SYGVQD (reference sequence). The CDR3 reads CASSGNTEAFF. CDR3 nucleotides: TGCGCCAGCAGTGGGAACACTGAAGCTTTCTTT.

This chain connects TRBV5-1 to TRBJ1-4, with TRBD1 matching 8 bases. The J segment lost 3 bases and the V segment lost 0 bases, leaving 7 bases of the junction unmatched. Looked up from germline, CDR1 is SGHRS and CDR2 is YFSETQ. There are 17 residues in the CDR3. CDR3 sequence reads: CASSLESRGRPNEKLFF. The CDR3 DNA sequence: TGCGCCAGCAGCTTGGAATCCAGGGGGCGACCTAATGAAAAACTGTTTTTT.

In DNA form, the CDR3 reads TGTGCCAGCAGCCCCGGCGGGGGCGGGGAGGCAGATACGCAGTATTTT. Protein sequence: CASSPGGGGEADTQYF. V is TRBV5-4 and J is TRBJ2-3, with D perhaps matching TRBD2 (7 bases). Germline V lookup: CDR1 SGHNT, CDR2 YYREEE (reference sequence). The CDR3 sequence is 16 residues long. The V and J ends lost 4 bases and 4 bases respectively, with 19 bases between them.

The chain uses TRBV5-3 and TRBJ2-7; D unclear. TRBV5-3 is recorded as an ORF, its role being uncertain. Trimming cost V 4 bases and J 4 bases, with 18 bases left between them. The CDR3 length is 15 residues. The CDR3 here is CARSQPRTGTYEQYF. The CDR3 DNA is TGTGCCAGAAGCCAACCGAGGACGGGCACATACGAGCAGTACTTC.